This TCR beta chain was sequenced for a study of T cells in tuberculosis. Study-wide context: T cells were selected with CD1B tetramers loaded with glucose monomycolate. Study-wide results and limits: Low-affinity CD1B-GMM tetramer-binding T cells may have been missed.

Trimming cost V 9 bases and J 9 bases; bases outside gene matches: 17. This CDR3 is built from 15 residues. Per germline, CDR1 LNHDA and CDR2 SQIVND (reference sequence). Thawed, overnight-rested PBMC were stained with GMM-loaded CD1B tetramer, viability dye and anti-CD3, then sorted. The lipid loaded on the CD1B tetramers was C32 glucose monomycolate from Rhodococcus equi. Before cryopreservation, the sorted PBMC lost their CD14-expressing monocytes. This table comes from immunoSEQ multiplex PCR, and its TCRdb copy is limited to in-frame clones, with some not included. The table shows 55,000 to 60,000 clones, with nearly 90% occurring only once.

The clonotype comes from an adult woman with latent tuberculosis. The material sequenced was CD1b-GMM tetramer-negative cells sorted from PBMCs. This chain joins TRBV19 and TRBJ1-3, with 7 bases aligning to TRBD1. The CDR3 DNA reads as TGTGCCAGCCGGAACAGGGGCTCCCGCGCGGGCACCATATATTTT. Its protein product is CASRNRGSRAGTIYF.